This T cell receptor (beta chain) was documented in a study of patients and donors after allogeneic stem cell transplantation. This clonotype came up many times. The germline V gene has CDR1 DFQATT and CDR2 SNEGSKA (reference sequence). The V end was cut by 4 bases, the J end by 0 bases, with 10 bases between. The CDR3 has 14 amino acids. TCRdb ran MiXCR on the RT-PCR reads and lists one entry per CDR3 protein. The data hold 900,000 to 1,000,000 distinct CDR3 sequences, with under 20% observed a single time. V and J are TRBV20-1 and TRBJ1-5; D is uncertain. Sequencing used blood, either unsorted or a sorted T cell fraction (not recorded which). The receptor's source is a human donor who was either an allogeneic HSCT recipient or a stem cell or donor lymphocyte infusion donor (not recorded which). It is not recorded whose cells these are; they may come from a transplant donor. CDR3 DNA: TGCAGTGCTAAGGCGGGGTATAGCAATCAGCCCCAGCATTTT. This gives the protein CSAKAGYSNQPQHF.